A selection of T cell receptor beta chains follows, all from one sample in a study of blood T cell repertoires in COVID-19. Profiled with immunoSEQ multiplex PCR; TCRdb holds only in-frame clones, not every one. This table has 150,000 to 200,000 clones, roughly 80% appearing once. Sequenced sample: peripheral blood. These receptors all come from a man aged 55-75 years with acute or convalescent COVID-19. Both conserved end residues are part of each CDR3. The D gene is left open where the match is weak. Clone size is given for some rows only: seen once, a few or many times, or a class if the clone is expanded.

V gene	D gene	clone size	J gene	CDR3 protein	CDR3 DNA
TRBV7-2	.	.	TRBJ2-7	CASSLGGNYEQYF	TGTGCCAGCAGCTTAGGAGGGAACTACGAGCAGTACTTC
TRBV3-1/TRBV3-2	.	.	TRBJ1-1	CASSQGQPYDSKAFF	TGTGCCAGCAGCCAAGGACAGCCGTATGATTCTAAAGCTTTCTTT
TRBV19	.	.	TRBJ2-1	CASSLSLYNEQFF	TGTGCCAGTAGTCTCTCCCTTTACAATGAGCAGTTCTTC
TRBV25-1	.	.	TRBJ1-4	CASSAERTATNEKLFF	TGTGCCAGCAGCGCGGAGAGGACAGCAACTAATGAAAAACTGTTTTTT
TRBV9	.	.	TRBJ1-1	CASSSARGINTEAFF	TGTGCCAGCAGCTCCGCCAGAGGGATAAACACTGAAGCTTTCTTT
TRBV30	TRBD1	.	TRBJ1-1	CAWSVPTGLNTEAFF	TGTGCCTGGAGTGTCCCGACAGGGTTGAACACTGAAGCTTTCTTT
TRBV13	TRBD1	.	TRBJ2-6	CASRLLETGYSGANVLTF	TGTGCCAGCAGGTTACTAGAGACAGGGTATTCTGGGGCCAACGTCCTGACTTTC
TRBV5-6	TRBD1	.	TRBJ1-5	CASSSGGGAYQPQHF	TGTGCCAGCAGCTCGGGAGGGGGCGCCTATCAGCCCCAGCATTTT
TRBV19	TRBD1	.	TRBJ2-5	CASSTGQGVLETQYF	TGTGCCAGTAGTACCGGACAGGGTGTCTTAGAGACCCAGTACTTC
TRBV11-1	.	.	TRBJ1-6	CASSFPRVNSPLHF	TGTGCCAGCAGCTTTCCCCGGGTGAATTCACCCCTCCACTTT
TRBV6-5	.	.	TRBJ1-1	CASSYAGPTTEAFF	TGTGCCAGCAGTTACGCAGGGCCAACCACTGAAGCTTTCTTT
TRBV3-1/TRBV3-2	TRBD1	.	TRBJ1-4	CASRQGTGGSNEKLFF	TGTGCCAGCAGGCAGGGGACAGGGGGTAGTAATGAAAAACTGTTTTTT
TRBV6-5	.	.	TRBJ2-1	CASSSPRMSSYNEQFF	TGTGCCAGCAGTTCCCCCAGGATGAGCTCCTACAATGAGCAGTTCTTC
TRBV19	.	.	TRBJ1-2	CASYSVGYTF	TGTGCCAGTTACTCCGTTGGCTACACCTTC
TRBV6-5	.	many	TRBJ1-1	CASSPGGGLNTEAFF	TGTGCCAGCAGTCCGGGGGGGGGATTGAACACTGAAGCTTTCTTT
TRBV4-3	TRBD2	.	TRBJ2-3	CASSQEVAGARTDTQYF	TGCGCCAGCAGCCAAGAGGTAGCGGGGGCACGCACAGATACGCAGTATTTT
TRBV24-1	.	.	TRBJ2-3	CATSDPRDRPTDTQYF	TGTGCCACCAGTGACCCGCGGGACAGACCCACAGATACGCAGTATTTT
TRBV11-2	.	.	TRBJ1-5	CASSAGLNNQPQHF	TGTGCCAGCAGCGCAGGGCTTAACAATCAGCCCCAGCATTTT
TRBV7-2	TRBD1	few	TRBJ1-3	CASTVGQGVEYF	TGTGCCAGCACCGTGGGACAGGGGGTAGAATATTTT
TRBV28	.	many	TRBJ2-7	CASTGAYEQYF	TGTGCCAGCACCGGAGCCTACGAGCAGTACTTC
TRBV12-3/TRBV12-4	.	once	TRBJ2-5	CASSRTSQETQYF	TGTGCCAGCAGTCGAACATCTCAAGAGACCCAGTACTTC
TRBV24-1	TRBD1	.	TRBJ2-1	CATSDSGQGYNEQFF	TGTGCCACCAGTGATTCGGGACAGGGCTACAATGAGCAGTTCTTC
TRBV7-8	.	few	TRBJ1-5	CASSSQMQPQHF	TGTGCCAGCAGCTCGCAGATGCAGCCCCAGCATTTT
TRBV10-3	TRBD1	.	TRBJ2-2	CATRTGRTGELFF	TGTGCCACCCGGACAGGTCGGACCGGGGAGCTGTTTTTT
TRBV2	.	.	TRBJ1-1	CASSEEGETEAFF	TGTGCCAGCAGTGAAGAGGGGGAAACTGAAGCTTTCTTT
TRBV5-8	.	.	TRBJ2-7	CASSLQWGGSYEQYF	TGTGCCAGCAGCTTACAATGGGGCGGTTCCTACGAGCAGTACTTC
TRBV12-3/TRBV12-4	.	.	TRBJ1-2	CASSFKGAGYTF	TGTGCCAGCAGTTTTAAGGGAGCTGGCTACACCTTC
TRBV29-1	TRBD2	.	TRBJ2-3	CSVEGGGRYTDTQYF	TGCAGCGTTGAGGGGGGGGGACGGTACACAGATACGCAGTATTTT
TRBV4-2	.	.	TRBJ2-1	CASSQASLASNEQFF	TGTGCCAGCAGCCAAGCGTCGCTAGCTTCGAATGAGCAGTTCTTC
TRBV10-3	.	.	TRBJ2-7	CAISPDGSSYEQYF	TGTGCCATCAGCCCCGACGGGAGCTCCTACGAGCAGTACTTC
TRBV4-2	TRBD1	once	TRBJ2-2	CASKKGTGGAEGGELFF	TGTGCCAGCAAAAAAGGGACAGGGGGCGCGGAAGGCGGGGAGCTGTTTTTT
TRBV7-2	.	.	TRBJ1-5	CASQTSGDLSNQPQHF	TGTGCCAGCCAAACTTCAGGGGACCTTAGCAATCAGCCCCAGCATTTT
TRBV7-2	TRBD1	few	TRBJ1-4	CASSIRQGFNEKLFF	TGTGCCAGCAGCATCCGACAGGGTTTTAATGAAAAACTGTTTTTT
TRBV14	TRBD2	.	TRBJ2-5	CASSQRISGEETQYF	TGTGCCAGCAGCCAACGTATTAGCGGGGAAGAGACCCAGTACTTC
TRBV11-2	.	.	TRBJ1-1	CASSYQQGSTEAFF	TGTGCCAGCAGCTATCAACAGGGATCCACTGAAGCTTTCTTT
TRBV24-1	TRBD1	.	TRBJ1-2	CATRPRDSYGYTF	TGTGCCACCAGACCCCGGGACAGCTATGGCTACACCTTC
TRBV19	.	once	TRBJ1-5	CASSISSPSNQPQHF	TGTGCCAGTAGTATATCCTCCCCTAGCAATCAGCCCCAGCATTTT
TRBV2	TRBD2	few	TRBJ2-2	CASSEDLAAGELFF	TGTGCCAGCAGTGAAGACCTAGCGGCCGGGGAGCTGTTTTTT